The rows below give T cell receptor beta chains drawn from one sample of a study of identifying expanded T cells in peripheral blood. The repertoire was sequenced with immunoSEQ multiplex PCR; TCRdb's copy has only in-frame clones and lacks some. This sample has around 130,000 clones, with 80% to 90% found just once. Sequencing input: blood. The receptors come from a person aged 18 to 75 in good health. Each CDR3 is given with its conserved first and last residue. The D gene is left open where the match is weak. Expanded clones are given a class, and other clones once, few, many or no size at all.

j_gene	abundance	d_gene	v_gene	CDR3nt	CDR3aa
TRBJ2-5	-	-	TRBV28	TGTGCCAGCAGCTCCATAACTCTTAGACTGAGCCAAGAGACCCAGTACTTC	CASSSITLRLSQETQYF
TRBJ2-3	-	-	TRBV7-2	TGTGCCAGCAGCTTAGAAGCGGCCCGCAGCGGAGACACAGATACGCAGTATTTT	CASSLEAARSGDTDTQYF
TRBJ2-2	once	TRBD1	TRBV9	TGTGCCAGCAGCGTGCCCGGGACAGGGACCGGCACCGGGGAGCTGTTTTTT	CASSVPGTGTGTGELFF
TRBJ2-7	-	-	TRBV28	TGTGCCAGCAGTTCCCCACCCGAGGTCCACGAGCAGTACTTC	CASSSPPEVHEQYF
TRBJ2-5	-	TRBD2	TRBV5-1	TGCGCCAGCAGCAAGGACATAACGGCTAGCGGAAAGACCCAGTACTTC	CASSKDITASGKTQYF
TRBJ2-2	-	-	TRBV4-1	TGCGCCAGCAGCCAGACCTTCCGGGACAACTTGAGGGAGCTGTTTTTT	CASSQTFRDNLRELFF
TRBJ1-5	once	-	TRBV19	TGTGCCAGTAGTATCTCTGCGGGGGTTAGCAATCAGCCCCAGCATTTT	CASSISAGVSNQPQHF
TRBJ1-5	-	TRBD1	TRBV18	TGTGCCAGCTCACCGGGACAGACAAATCAGCCCCAGCATTTT	CASSPGQTNQPQHF
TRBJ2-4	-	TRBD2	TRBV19	TGTGCCAGTAGCACTAGCGGGAGCAACCCCGGCAAAAACATTCAGTACTTC	CASSTSGSNPGKNIQYF
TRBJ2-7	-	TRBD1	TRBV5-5	TGTGCCAGCAGCTGGGGACAGCCCTACGAGCAGTACTTC	CASSWGQPYEQYF
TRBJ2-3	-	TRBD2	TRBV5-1	TGCGCCAGCAGCTTACGAGCGGGAGGGCCCACAGATACGCAGTATTTT	CASSLRAGGPTDTQYF
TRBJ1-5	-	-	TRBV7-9	TGTGCCAGCAGCTCCTTCAGAGATCAGCCCCAGCATTTT	CASSSFRDQPQHF
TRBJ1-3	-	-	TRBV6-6	TGTGCCAGCAGCCCTCTCCTAGTTGGTGGAAACACCATATATTTT	CASSPLLVGGNTIYF
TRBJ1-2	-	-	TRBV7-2	TGTGCCAGCAGCTTAGGGGGTTACTATGGCTACACCTTC	CASSLGGYYGYTF
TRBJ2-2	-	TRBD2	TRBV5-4	TGTGCCAGCAGCTTGGCCCCTGGGACTAGCGGGAGTAGGGAGCTGTTTTTT	CASSLAPGTSGSRELFF
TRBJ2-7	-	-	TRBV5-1	TGCGCCAGCAGCTTGGTTGAGGACGAGCAGTACTTC	CASSLVEDEQYF
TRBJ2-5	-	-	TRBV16	TGTGCCAGCAGCCAATCCTCAGGGGTATGGTCCCAAGAGACCCAGTACTTC	CASSQSSGVWSQETQYF
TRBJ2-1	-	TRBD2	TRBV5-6	TGTGCCAGCAATAAGCGGGGGGGCGGTCCGTCTGATGAGCAGTTCTTC	CASNKRGGGPSDEQFF
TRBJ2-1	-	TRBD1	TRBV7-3	TGTGCCAGCAGCTTACGTGGACAGGATTACAATGAGCAGTTCTTC	CASSLRGQDYNEQFF